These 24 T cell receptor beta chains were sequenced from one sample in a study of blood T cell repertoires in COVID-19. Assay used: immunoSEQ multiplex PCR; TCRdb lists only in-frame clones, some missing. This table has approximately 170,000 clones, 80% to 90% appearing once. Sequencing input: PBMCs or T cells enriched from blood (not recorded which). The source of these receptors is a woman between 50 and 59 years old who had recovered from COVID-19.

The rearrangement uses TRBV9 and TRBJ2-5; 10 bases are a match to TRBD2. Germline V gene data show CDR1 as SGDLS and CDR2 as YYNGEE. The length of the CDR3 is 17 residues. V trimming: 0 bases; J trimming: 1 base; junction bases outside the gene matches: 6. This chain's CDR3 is CASSVGEAGGFQETQYF. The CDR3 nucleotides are TGTGCCAGCAGCGTAGGGGAAGCGGGAGGGTTCCAAGAGACCCAGTACTTC.

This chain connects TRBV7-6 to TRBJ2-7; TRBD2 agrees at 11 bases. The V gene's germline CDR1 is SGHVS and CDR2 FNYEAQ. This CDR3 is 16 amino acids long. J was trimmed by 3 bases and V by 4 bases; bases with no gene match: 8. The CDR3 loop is CASSSEALAGGYEQYF. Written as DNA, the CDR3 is TGTGCCAGCAGCTCGGAGGCCCTAGCGGGAGGCTACGAGCAGTACTTC.

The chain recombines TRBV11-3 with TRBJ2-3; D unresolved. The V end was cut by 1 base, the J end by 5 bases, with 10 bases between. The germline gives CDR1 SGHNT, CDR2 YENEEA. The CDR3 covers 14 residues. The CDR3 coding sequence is TGTGCCAGCAGCTTAGGCCCCCTAGAAGATACGCAGTATTTT. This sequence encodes CASSLGPLEDTQYF.

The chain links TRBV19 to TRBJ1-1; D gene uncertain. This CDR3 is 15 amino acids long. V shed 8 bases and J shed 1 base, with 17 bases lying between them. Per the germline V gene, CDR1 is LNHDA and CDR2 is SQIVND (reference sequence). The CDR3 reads CASRPPAAGNTEAFF. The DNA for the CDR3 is TGTGCCAGTCGCCCCCCGGCCGCAGGGAACACTGAAGCTTTCTTT.

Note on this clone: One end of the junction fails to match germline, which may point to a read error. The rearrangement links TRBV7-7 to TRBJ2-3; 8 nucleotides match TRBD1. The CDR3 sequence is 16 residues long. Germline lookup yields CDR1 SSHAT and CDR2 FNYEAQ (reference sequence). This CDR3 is CASSLGTGGITDTQYF. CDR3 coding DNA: TGTGCTAGCAGCTTGGGGACAGGTGGGATTACAGATACGCAGTATTTT.

The DNA for the CDR3 is TGTGCCACCAGCAGGAAGACTGAATCCACTGAAGCTTTCTTT. Amino acids: CATSRKTESTEAFF. The chain combines TRBV15 with TRBJ1-1; D is undetermined. V gave up 3 bases and J gave up 4 bases, with 12 bases separating them. Per germline, CDR1 LNHNV and CDR2 YYDKDF (reference sequence). There are 14 residues in the CDR3.

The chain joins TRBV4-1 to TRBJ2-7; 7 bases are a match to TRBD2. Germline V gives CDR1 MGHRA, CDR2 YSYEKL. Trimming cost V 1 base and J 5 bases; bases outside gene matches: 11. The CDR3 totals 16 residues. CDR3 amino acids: CASSQGPAGNTHEQYF. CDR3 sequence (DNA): TGCGCCAGCAGCCAAGGTCCAGCGGGAAACACCCACGAGCAGTACTTC.

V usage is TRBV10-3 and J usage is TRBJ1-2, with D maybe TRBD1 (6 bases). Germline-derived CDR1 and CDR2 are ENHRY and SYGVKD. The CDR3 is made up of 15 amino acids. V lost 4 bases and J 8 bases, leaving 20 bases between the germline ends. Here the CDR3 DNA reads TGTGCCATCAGTGCACAGGGAGGGTCGTCGGACGGCTACACCTTC. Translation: CAISAQGGSSDGYTF.

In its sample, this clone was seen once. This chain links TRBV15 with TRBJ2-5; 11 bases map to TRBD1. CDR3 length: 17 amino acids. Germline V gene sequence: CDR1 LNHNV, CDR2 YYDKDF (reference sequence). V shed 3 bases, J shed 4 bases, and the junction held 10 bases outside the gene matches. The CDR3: CATSSRGQGVGRETQYF. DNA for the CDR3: TGTGCCACCAGCAGCAGGGGACAGGGGGTAGGGCGAGAGACCCAGTACTTC.

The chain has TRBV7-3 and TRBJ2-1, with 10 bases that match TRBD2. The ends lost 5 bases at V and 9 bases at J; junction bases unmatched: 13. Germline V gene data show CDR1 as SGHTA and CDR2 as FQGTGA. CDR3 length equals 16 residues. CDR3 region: CASSPGTSALAIEQFF. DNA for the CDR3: TGTGCCAGCAGCCCGGGGACTAGCGCGTTGGCTATTGAGCAGTTCTTC.

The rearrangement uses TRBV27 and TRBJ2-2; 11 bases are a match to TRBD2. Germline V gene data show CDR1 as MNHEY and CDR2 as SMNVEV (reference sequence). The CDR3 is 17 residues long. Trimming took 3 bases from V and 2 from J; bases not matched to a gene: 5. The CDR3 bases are TGTGCCAGCAGTTTTCTAGCGGGAGGTCGAAACACCGGGGAGCTGTTTTTT. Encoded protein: CASSFLAGGRNTGELFF.

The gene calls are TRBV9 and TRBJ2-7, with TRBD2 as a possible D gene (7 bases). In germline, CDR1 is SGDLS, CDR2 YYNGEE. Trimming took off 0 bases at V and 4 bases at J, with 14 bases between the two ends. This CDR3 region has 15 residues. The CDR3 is CASSVGGGSGYEQYF. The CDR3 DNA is TGTGCCAGCAGCGTAGGGGGGGGCTCGGGATACGAGCAGTACTTC.

The chain's CDR3 is CASSSGIAGGYEQYF. The CDR3 DNA is TGTGCCAGCAGCTCCGGGATAGCGGGGGGCTACGAGCAGTACTTC. The chain has TRBV7-2 and TRBJ2-7, with TRBD2 matching over 10 bases. CDR3 length: 15 residues. Germline loops: CDR1 SGHTA, CDR2 FQGNSA. V shed 4 bases and J 3 bases; nucleotides not matched to a gene: 6.

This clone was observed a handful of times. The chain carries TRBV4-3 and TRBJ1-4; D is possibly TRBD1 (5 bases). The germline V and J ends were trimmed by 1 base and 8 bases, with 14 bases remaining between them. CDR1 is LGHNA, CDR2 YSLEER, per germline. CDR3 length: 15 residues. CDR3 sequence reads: CASSQVPGSGEKLFF. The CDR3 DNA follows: TGCGCCAGCAGCCAAGTACCAGGGAGCGGGGAAAAACTGTTTTTT.

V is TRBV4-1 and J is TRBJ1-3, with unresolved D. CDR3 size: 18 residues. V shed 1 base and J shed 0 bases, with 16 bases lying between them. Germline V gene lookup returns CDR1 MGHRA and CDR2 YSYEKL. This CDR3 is CASSQVPSLADSGNTIYF. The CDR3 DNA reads TGCGCCAGCAGCCAAGTTCCTAGTTTGGCGGACTCTGGAAACACCATATATTTT.

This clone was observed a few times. CDR3 DNA: TGTGCCAGCAGCGTAGCTGTTATAGCGGGTGAGCAGTTCTTC. The encoded protein is CASSVAVIAGEQFF. This chain joins TRBV9 and TRBJ2-1, with 7 nucleotides matching TRBD2. J lost 9 bases, V lost 0 bases, and 6 bases had no gene match. The germline V gene has CDR1 SGDLS and CDR2 YYNGEE. The CDR3 totals 14 residues.

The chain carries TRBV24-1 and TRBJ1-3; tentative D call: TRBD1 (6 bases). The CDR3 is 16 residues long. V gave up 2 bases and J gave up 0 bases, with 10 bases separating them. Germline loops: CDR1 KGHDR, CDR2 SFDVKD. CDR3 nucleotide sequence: TGTGCCACCAGTGATTCCGGGACAAACTCTGGAAACACCATATATTTT. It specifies CATSDSGTNSGNTIYF.

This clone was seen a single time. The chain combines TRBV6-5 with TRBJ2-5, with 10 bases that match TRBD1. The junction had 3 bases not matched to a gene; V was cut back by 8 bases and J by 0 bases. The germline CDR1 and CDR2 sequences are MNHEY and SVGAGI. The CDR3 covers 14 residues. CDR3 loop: CASGTGAYQETQYF. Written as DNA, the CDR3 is TGTGCCAGCGGGACAGGGGCTTACCAAGAGACCCAGTACTTC.

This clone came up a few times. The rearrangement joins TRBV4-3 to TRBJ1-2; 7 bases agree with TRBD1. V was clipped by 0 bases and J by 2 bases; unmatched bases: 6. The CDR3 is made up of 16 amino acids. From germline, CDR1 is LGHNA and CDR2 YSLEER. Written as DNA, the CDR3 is TGCGCCAGCAGCCAAGACCTGGGACAGTGGAACTATGGCTACACCTTC. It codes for CASSQDLGQWNYGYTF.

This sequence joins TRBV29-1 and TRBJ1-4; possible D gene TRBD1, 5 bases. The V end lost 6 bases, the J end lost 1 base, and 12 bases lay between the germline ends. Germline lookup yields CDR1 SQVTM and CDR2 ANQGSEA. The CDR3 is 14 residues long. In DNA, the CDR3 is TGCAGCGTCCAGGGCATTGGAACTAATGAAAAACTGTTTTTT. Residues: CSVQGIGTNEKLFF.

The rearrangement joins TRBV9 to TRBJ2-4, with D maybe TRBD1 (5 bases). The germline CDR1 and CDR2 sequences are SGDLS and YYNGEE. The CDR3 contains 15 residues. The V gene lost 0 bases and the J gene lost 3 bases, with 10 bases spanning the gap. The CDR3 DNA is TGTGCCAGCAGCGTAGATCAGGGTGTCAAAAACATTCAGTACTTC. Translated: CASSVDQGVKNIQYF.

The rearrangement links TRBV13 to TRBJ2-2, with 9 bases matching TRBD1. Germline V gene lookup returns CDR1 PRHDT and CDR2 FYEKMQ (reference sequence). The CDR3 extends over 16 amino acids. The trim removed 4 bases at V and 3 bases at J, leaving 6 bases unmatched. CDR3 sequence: CASSWPGQGHTGELFF. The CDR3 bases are TGTGCCAGCAGCTGGCCGGGACAGGGTCACACCGGGGAGCTGTTTTTT.

This chain's CDR3 is CASRNDRRNQPQHF. The CDR3 nucleotides are TGTGCCAGCAGAAATGACAGGCGCAATCAGCCCCAGCATTTT. The chain uses TRBV9 and TRBJ1-5; D might be TRBD1 (6 bases). Germline CDR1 reads SGDLS; CDR2 reads YYNGEE. The length of the CDR3 is 14 residues. The ends were cut back, 5 bases at V and 2 bases at J, with 11 bases in the middle.

CDR3 DNA: TGTGCCAGCAGTTTTTCGGTAGAAGAGACCCAGTACTTC. Encoded protein: CASSFSVEETQYF. The chain joins TRBV28 to TRBJ2-5; D is undetermined. CDR3 length: 13 amino acids. Trimming took off 3 bases at V and 3 bases at J, with 8 bases between the two ends. Germline V gene sequence: CDR1 MDHEN, CDR2 SYDVKM.